The clone carrying this T cell receptor (beta chain) was observed a single time. This sample stems from a study of blood T cell repertoires in COVID-19. Study summary: Both acute and convalescent COVID-19 samples were obtained from the United States, Italy and Spain. In each case, the material was cDNA or gDNA derived from T cells, B-cell-depleted T cells, or PBMCs.

Authors' data handling: From reference gene primer amplification, estimates of nucleated cell counts were derived. The repertoire was sequenced with immunoSEQ multiplex PCR; TCRdb's copy has only in-frame clones and lacks some. V, J and clone size derive from that table, while D and trimming were established from the DNA sequence. This sample has around 100,000 clones, with 84% found just once. This CDR3 spans 15 amino acids. Per the germline V gene, CDR1 is MDHEN and CDR2 is SYDVKM. V gave up 1 base and J gave up 1 base, with 7 bases separating them. This clonotype originated in a woman aged 40 to 55 with acute or convalescent COVID-19. The chain joins TRBV28 to TRBJ2-2; D not resolved. Sequencing was done on a sample of peripheral blood. CDR3 in amino acids: CASSLSRQNTGELFF. In DNA form, the CDR3 reads TGTGCCAGCAGTTTATCCCGACAGAACACCGGGGAGCTGTTTTTT.